The 6 T cell receptor beta chains presented below share a single source sample, sequenced in a study of blood T cells in healthy people across ages. Primed by a sample-barcoded 5' primer and a J-beta primer mix, a second PCR proceeded for about 6 to 11 cycles. In TCRdb, the 5' RACE reads were re-called with MiXCR into one record per CDR3 protein. The table lists hundreds of thousands of distinct CDR3 sequences, about 27% of them singletons, with approximately 4% in the top ten. The data were also submitted as part of a second study, on T cells of mothers and their children.

Sequenced material: blood. Source of these receptors: a boy between 2 and 10 years old in good health.

The chain is built from TRBV3-1 and TRBJ2-7, with D hard to call. Looked up from germline, CDR1 is LGHDT and CDR2 is YNNKEL (reference sequence). V gave up 1 base and J gave up 3 bases, with 4 bases separating them. The CDR3 has 12 amino acids. The DNA of the CDR3 is TGTGCCAGCAGCCAAGGCCACTACGAGCAGTACTTC. As protein: CASSQGHYEQYF.

The J gene is TRBJ2-2, the V gene TRBV20-1; D possibly matches TRBD1 or TRBD2 (5 bases each). The CDR3 runs 13 residues. The germline CDR1 and CDR2 sequences are DFQATT and SNEGSKA (reference sequence). Trimming stripped 3 bases from V and 3 bases from J, with 8 bases between. This CDR3 reads CSARGTDTGELFF. The CDR3, as DNA: TGCAGTGCTAGGGGGACGGACACCGGGGAGCTGTTTTTT.

V gene TRBV20-1 combines with J gene TRBJ2-3; tentatively, D is TRBD2 (5 bases). The germline V gene encodes CDR1 DFQATT and CDR2 SNEGSKA (reference sequence). The length of the CDR3 is 14 residues. Trimming pared 3 bases from V and 5 bases from J, leaving 15 bases between. The CDR3 region is CSASPASRLDTQYF. CDR3 nucleotides: TGCAGTGCTAGTCCGGCTAGCAGACTAGATACGCAGTATTTT.

This clonotype was seen a handful of times. J is TRBJ2-7 and V is TRBV4-3, with TRBD2 matching 8 bases. The CDR3 totals 16 residues. After removal of 0 bases from V and 1 base from J, the junction contained 5 bases not matched to a gene. Germline V gene data show CDR1 as LGHNA and CDR2 as YSLEER. The CDR3 protein is CASSQDRVAGSYEQYF. The CDR3 region has the DNA TGCGCCAGCAGCCAAGATCGGGTAGCGGGATCCTACGAGCAGTACTTC.

This clonotype has a handful of counts. This chain connects TRBV12-5 to TRBJ1-4, with a weak D call TRBD1 (6 bases). Germline CDR1 and CDR2: LGHNT and FRNRAP. V gave up 0 bases and J gave up 5 bases, with 13 bases separating them. This CDR3 has 16 residues. The CDR3: CASGLVLGQKNEKLFF. The CDR3 DNA reads as TGTGCTAGTGGTTTGGTACTAGGACAGAAAAATGAAAAACTGTTTTTT. Full variable domain (rest looked up from reference TRBV12-5 and TRBJ1-4): DARVTQTPRHKVTEMGQEVTMRCQPILGHNTVFWYRQTMMQGLELLAYFRNRAPLDDSGMPKDRFSAEMPDATLATLKIQPSEPRDSAVYFCASGLVLGQKNEKLFFGSGTQLSVL.

This clonotype was seen a few times. CDR3 protein: CASSLVSGAQETQYF. The CDR3 region has the DNA TGCGCCAGCAGCTTGGTTTCGGGAGCCCAAGAGACCCAGTACTTC. This chain links TRBV5-1 with TRBJ2-5; the D gene is possibly TRBD2 (6 bases). From germline, CDR1 is SGHRS and CDR2 YFSETQ. Trimming took off 0 bases at V and 1 base at J, with 10 bases between the two ends. The CDR3 totals 15 residues.